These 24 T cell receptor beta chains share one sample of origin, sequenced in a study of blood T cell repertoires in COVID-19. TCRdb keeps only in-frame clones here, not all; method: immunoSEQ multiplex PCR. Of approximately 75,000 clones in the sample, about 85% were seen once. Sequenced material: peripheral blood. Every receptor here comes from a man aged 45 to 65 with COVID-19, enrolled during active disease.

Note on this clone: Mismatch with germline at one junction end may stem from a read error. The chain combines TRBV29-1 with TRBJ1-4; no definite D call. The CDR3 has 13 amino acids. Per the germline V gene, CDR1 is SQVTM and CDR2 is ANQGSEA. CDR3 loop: CSGLVGRNGKLFF. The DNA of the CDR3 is TGCAGCGGCCTGGTCGGGAGGAATGGAAAACTGTTTTTT.

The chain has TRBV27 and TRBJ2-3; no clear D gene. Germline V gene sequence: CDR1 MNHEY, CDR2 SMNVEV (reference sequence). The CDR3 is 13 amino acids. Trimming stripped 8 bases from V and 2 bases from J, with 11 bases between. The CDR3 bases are TGTGCCAGCTCTACCCCTCCCACAGATACGCAGTATTTT. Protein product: CASSTPPTDTQYF.

In nucleotides, the CDR3 is TGTGCCAGCAGCCCCCGGGAGACGACCTACGAGCAGTACTTC. Its translation: CASSPRETTYEQYF. This chain links TRBV13 with TRBJ2-7; a weak D match, TRBD2 (6 bases). Trimming cost V 5 bases and J 2 bases, with 13 bases left between them. CDR3 length: 14 amino acids. Germline V lookup: CDR1 PRHDT, CDR2 FYEKMQ (reference sequence). Combining the CDR3 with reference TRBV13 and TRBJ2-7 gives the whole variable domain AAGVIQSPRHLIKEKRETATLKCYPIPRHDTVYWYQQGPGQDPQFLISFYEKMQSDKGSIPDRFSAQQFSDYHSELNMSSLELGDSALYFCASSPRETTYEQYFGPGTRLTVT.

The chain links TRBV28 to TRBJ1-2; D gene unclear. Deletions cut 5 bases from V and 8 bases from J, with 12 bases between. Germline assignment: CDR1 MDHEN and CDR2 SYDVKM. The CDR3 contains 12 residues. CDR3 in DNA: TGTGCCAGCAGTCGGCGATCGGGAGGCTACACCTTC. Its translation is CASSRRSGGYTF.

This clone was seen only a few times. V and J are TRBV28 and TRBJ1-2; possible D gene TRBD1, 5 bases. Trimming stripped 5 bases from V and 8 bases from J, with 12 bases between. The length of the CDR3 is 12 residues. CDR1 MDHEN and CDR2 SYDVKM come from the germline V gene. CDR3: CASSDRQQGYTF. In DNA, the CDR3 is TGTGCCAGCAGTGATAGACAGCAGGGCTACACCTTC.

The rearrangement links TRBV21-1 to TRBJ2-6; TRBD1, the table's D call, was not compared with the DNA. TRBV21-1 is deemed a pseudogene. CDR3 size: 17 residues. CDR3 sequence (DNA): TGTGCCAGCAGCTCAGGGGGACTGGGCTCTGGGGCCAACGTCCTGACTTTC. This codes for CASSSGGLGSGANVLTF.

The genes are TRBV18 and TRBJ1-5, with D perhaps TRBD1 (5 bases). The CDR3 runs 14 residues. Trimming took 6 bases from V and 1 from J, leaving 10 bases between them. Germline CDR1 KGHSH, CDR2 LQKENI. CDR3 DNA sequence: TGTGCCAGCTCGGCGACAGTAAGCAATCAGCCCCAGCATTTT. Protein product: CASSATVSNQPQHF.

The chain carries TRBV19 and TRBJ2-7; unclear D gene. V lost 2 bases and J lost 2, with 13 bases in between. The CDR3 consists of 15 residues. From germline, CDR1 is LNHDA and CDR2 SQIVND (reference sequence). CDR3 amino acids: CASSINSLGTYEQYF. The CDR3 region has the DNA TGTGCCAGTAGTATAAACTCCCTCGGTACCTACGAGCAGTACTTC.

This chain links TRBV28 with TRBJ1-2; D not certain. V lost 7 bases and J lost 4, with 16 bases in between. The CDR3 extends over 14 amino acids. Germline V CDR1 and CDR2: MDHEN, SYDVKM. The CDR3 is CASMRSDISYGYTF. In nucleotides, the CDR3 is TGTGCCAGCATGAGGTCGGATATCAGCTATGGCTACACCTTC.

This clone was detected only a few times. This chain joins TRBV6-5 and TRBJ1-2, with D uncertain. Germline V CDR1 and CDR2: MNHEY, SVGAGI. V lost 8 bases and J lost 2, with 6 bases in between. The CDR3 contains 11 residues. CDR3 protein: CASVVNYGYTF. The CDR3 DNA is TGTGCCAGCGTCGTAAACTATGGCTACACCTTC.

Here the CDR3 reads CATSDLVETTETPFYGYTF. The CDR3 coding sequence is TGTGCCACCAGTGATTTGGTTGAAACGACGGAGACCCCTTTCTATGGCTACACCTTC. The chain employs TRBV24-1 and TRBJ1-2; D call uncertain. Trimming removed 0 bases from V and 4 bases from J, with 23 bases in between. Germline loops: CDR1 KGHDR, CDR2 SFDVKD. The CDR3 is 19 amino acids.

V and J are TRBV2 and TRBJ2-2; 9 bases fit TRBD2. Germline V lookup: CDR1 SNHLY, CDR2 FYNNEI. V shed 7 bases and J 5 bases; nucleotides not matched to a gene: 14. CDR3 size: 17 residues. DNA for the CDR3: TGTGCCAGCAAGGGGATAGCGGGAGTGGATAGGACCGGGGAGCTGTTTTTT. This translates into CASKGIAGVDRTGELFF.

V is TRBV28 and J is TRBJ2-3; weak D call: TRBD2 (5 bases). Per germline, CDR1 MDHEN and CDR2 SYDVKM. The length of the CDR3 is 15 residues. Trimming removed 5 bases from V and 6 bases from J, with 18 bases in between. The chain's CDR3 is CASSLWAGEIDTQYF. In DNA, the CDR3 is TGTGCCAGCAGTCTCTGGGCGGGTGAAATCGATACGCAGTATTTT.

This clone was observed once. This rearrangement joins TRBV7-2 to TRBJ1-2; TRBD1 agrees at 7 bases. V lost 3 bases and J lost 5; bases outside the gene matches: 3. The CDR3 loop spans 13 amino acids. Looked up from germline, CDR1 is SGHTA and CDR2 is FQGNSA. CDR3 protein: CASSFDRVYGYTF. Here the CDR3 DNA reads TGTGCCAGCAGCTTTGACAGGGTTTATGGCTACACCTTC.

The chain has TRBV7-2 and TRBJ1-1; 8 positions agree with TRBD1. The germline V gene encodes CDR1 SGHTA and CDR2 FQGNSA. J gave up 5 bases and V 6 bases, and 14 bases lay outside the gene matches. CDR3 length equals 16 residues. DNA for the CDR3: TGTGCCAGCAGTCGCGCCCAGGGGGCGCTTAGGACTGAAGCTTTCTTT. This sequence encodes CASSRAQGALRTEAFF.

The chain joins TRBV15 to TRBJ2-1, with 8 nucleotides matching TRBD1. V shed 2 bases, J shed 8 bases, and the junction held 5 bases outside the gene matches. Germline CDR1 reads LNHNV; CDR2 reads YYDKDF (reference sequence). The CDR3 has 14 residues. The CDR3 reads CATSRRTGNDEQFF. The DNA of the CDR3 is TGTGCCACCAGCAGACGGACAGGGAACGATGAGCAGTTCTTC.

The CDR3 DNA reads TGTGCCAGCAGTTTAGGGGGGCCTGGACAGGGACCTTACGAGCAGTACTTC. The encoded protein is CASSLGGPGQGPYEQYF. V is TRBV27 and J is TRBJ2-7, with TRBD1 identical over 8 bases. The junction had 13 bases not matched to a gene; V was cut back by 2 bases and J by 4 bases. The CDR3 extends over 17 amino acids. The germline gives CDR1 MNHEY, CDR2 SMNVEV (reference sequence).

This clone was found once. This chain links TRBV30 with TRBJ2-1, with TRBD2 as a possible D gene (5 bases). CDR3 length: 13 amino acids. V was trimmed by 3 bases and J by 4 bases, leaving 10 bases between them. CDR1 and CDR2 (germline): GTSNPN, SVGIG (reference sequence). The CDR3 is CAWSRTRYNEQFF. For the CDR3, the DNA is TGTGCCTGGAGCCGAACTAGATACAATGAGCAGTTCTTC.

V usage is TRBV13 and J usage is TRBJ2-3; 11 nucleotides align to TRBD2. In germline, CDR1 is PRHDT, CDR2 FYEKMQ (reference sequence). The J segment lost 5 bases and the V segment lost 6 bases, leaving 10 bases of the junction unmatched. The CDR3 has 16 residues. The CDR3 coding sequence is TGTGCCAGCAGTCGAGGGGGACTAGCGGTGGAAGATACGCAGTATTTT. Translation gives CASSRGGLAVEDTQYF.

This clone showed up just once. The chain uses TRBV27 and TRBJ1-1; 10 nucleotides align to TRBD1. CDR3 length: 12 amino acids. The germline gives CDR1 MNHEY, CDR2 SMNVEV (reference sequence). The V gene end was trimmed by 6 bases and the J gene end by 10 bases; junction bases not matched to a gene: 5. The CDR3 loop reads CASRRTGGAAFF. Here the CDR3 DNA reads TGTGCCAGCAGACGGACAGGGGGGGCAGCTTTCTTT.

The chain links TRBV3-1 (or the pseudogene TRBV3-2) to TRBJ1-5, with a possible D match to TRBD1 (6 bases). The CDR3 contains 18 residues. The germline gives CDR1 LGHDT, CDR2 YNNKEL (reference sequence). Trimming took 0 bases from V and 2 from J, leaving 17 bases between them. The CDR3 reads CASSQEMDSAYGNQPQHF. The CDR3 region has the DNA TGTGCCAGCAGCCAAGAGATGGACAGCGCCTATGGCAATCAGCCCCAGCATTTT.

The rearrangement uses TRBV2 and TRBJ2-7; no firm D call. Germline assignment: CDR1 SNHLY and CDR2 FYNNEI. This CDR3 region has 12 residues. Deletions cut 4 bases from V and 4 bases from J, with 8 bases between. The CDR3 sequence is CASSVLRYEQYF. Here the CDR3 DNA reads TGTGCCAGCAGTGTGCTGCGTTACGAGCAGTACTTC.

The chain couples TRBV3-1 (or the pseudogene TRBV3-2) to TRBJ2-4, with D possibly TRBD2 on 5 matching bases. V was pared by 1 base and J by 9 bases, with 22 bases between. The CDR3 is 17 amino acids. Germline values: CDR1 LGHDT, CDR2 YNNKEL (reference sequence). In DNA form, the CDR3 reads TGTGCCAGCAGCCAAGGGGGAGTGGGTCGCCAAATAGGCATTCAGTACTTC. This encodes CASSQGGVGRQIGIQYF.

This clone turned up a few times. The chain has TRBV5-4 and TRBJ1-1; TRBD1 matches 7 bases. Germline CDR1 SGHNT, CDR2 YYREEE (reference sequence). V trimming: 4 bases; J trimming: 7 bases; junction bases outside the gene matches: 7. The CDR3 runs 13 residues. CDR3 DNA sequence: TGTGCCAGCAGCACTGACAGGGCCTTTGAAGCTTTCTTT. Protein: CASSTDRAFEAFF.